This T cell receptor beta chain comes out of a study of cytomegalovirus exposure and HLA in healthy donors (TCRdb year 2017). For the wider study: An earlier analysis of some 620 of the donors reported around 280 Gb of sequence data and approximately 120 million unique TCR beta sequences obtained from 180 million or so T cells. An early release that covered about 600 HLA-typed donors contained 300 to 350 gigabases of sequencing data and around 85 million unique TCR sequences. Among the roughly 370 genotyped donors, roughly 80% belonged to the genetic ancestry cluster associated with self-reported Caucasian donors. The study aimed to test whether cataloging public T cell receptors could reveal signatures of past pathogen exposure. The study profiled the T cell repertoires of about 640 subjects by immunosequencing and related them to cytomegalovirus serostatus. Besides the first cohort of more than 650 subjects, a separate validation cohort made up of some 110 different subjects was used. To predict cytomegalovirus infection status, the study combined high-throughput TCR immunosequencing, statistical association of individual TCRs with disease status, and machine learning. A later analysis re-examined previously published TCR beta repertoires from more than 600 donors and added high-resolution HLA genotyping to investigate patterns of TCR occurrence. Rather than drawing on any new phenotypic data, the later analysis identified candidate immune exposures from TCR beta sequences and the way those sequences occurred across donors. An earlier analysis of roughly 600 of the donors used high-throughput TCR beta sequencing to judge whether each TCR beta V gene segment behaved as functional or pseudogenic. Donor age, sex, ethnicity and CMV serostatus were collected together with the repertoire data. A later genetic analysis took genome-wide SNP genotypes for about 55% of the 666 donors and used that subset as a discovery cohort. All discovery cohort repertoires had been generated using a single sequencing platform. Both class I and class II loci were covered by HLA typing, at four-digit resolution. The number of typed donors differed by locus: roughly 620-630 for A, B, C, DRB1 and DQB1; 500 to 550 for DQA1; 606 for DPA1; and some 430 for DPB1. Five DR-DQ haplotypes were treated as single units for association and clustering because of strong linkage in the cohort. Across 300 to 400 genotyped donors of the cohort, an average of approximately 240,000 unique TCR beta nucleotide sequences per donor were sequenced, and approximately 19% of those sequences were non-productive. General study outcomes and caveats: An association between a missense DCLRE1C variant and V-gene and J-gene trimming of TCR beta chains was found in a later genetic analysis and replicated in an independent cohort. Presence/absence analyses assumed roughly uniform sequencing depth across donors, an assumption that may not hold. It was suggested by the authors that the approach could potentially be generalized to other disease states and immunological phenotypes. A further reported finding was that TCR beta sequences accurately predicted the HLA-A and HLA-B alleles for most subjects in the first cohort. Immune exposure information for the cohort was limited to CMV serostatus. Broadly in line with IMGT annotations, most TCR beta V segments showed up in productive rearrangements about 87% or about 30% of the time in an earlier analysis of approximately 600 of the donors. Linkage disequilibrium might explain the correlated functional status among segregating V segments, but an unknown experimental factor could not be excluded. According to a later genetic analysis, donors in an Asian-associated ancestry cluster had fewer N-insertions in productive TCRs than the roughly 660-donor mean. A later analysis reported that several top co-occurrence clusters appeared linked to parvovirus B19, influenza, CMV and Epstein-Barr virus. When HLA alleles, especially DR and DQ, strongly co-occurred, TCR associations were difficult to assign to individual alleles. A few of the identified cytomegalovirus-associated TCR beta chains were confirmed in vitro to be specific for cytomegalovirus antigens. The earlier analysis of approximately 560 of the donors excluded fewer than 20 rarely observed V segments, including chromosome 9 orphons, because counts were too low. According to a later analysis, most CMV-associated TCR beta chains appeared to be HLA-restricted, and the HLA associations seemed to be driven largely by CMV exposure. In the study, 150 to 200 TCR beta chains were listed as associated with cytomegalovirus. Only TCR beta chains were sequenced in this cohort, and the absence of alpha or paired-chain data limited detectable features. Some IMGT-functional V segments, including TRBV6-2 and TRBV6-3, could not be distinguished by the 87-base-pair reads and were therefore excluded. Specific HLA alleles were associated with about 17,000 TCR beta sequences at a false discovery rate of 0.05 in a later analysis. Because some donors lacked HLA typing at each locus, the association tests relied only on the typed subset. Compared with equally common non-associated chains, HLA-associated TCR beta chains in a later analysis were more clonally expanded and had lower generation probabilities. In a later analysis, TCR association rates were found to vary across HLA loci, with the most associated TCRs seen for DRB1 alleles and the fewest for HLA-C alleles. Across donors, most TCR sequences were observed very rarely, whereas some public TCRs were present in many individuals. A group of highly shared sequence variants was considered likely to be a technical artifact of the sequencing pipeline. The classifier was reported to diagnose cytomegalovirus status with high specificity and sensitivity in both the original cohort and the validation cohort.

The CDR3 runs 14 amino acids, cysteine and phenylalanine included. Only CDR3 DNA remains: 42 bases, in frame from the first base. From the germline V gene, CDR1 is SGHDT and CDR2 is YYEEEE. For this chain, trimming is 5 bases at the V end and 4 bases at the J end, and the number of junction bases without a gene match is 7. The library was built by means of the immunoSEQ multiplex PCR assay. A mixture of 60 forward primers for TCR Vbeta segments and 13 reverse primers for TCR Jbeta segments was used in the multiplex PCR. Amplification of the CDR3 region of rearranged TCR beta genes was performed with a multiplex PCR assay on genomic DNA. The amplified TCR beta libraries were sequenced on the Illumina HiSeq System as 87-base-pair reads. Per the authors' processing: A later analysis tallied 70 million to 100 million unique TCR beta chains across the approximately 670 repertoires, and around 10 million of those chains were shared by two or more donors. A nearest-neighbor algorithm error-corrected the raw reads and collapsed the reads into unique sequences, merging closely related sequences to remove PCR and sequencing errors. CDR3 sequences were aligned to IMGT reference sequences to assign V, D and J gene segments. For a sequence to be retained, at least a six-nucleotide match to both a V gene segment and a J gene segment was required. Rearrangements were called productive when the CDR3 lacked stop codons and stayed in frame with V and J; all others were non-productive. CDR3 was defined according to IMGT convention as the region running from the second conserved V-encoded cysteine to the conserved J-encoded phenylalanine. The earlier analysis of a few hundred of the donors excluded sequences that lacked an unambiguous match to a single V gene segment. An earlier analysis of a few hundred of the donors classified V segments as functional when productive rearrangements were above 56.7% and as segregating when the standard deviation between donors was above 5%. A statistical classification framework was built to diagnose cytomegalovirus status from the catalog of TCR beta chain sequences. A later analysis assigned V and J genes by comparing TCR nucleotide sequences with IMGT/GENE-DB human TR gene sequences. Using the TCRdist pipeline, a later analysis assigned CDR3 sequences along with most-parsimonious VDJ recombination scenarios. In a later analysis, every TCR beta chain was defined by the combination of its CDR3 amino acid sequence and its V-gene family, and reads without a unique V-gene family were dropped. In a later analysis, nearly 600 highly shared, low-generation-probability nucleotide sequences were removed to address suspected cross-contamination and a sequencing artifact. In a later analysis, a clonal expansion index was calculated for each public chain from normalized within-repertoire ranks of inferred template counts. A later analysis computed generation probabilities with a VDJ recombination model fitted to out-of-frame rearrangements, and checked the results against IGoR. Hypergeometric tests were used in a later analysis to score TCR-TCR, TCR-HLA and TCR-CMV co-occurrence, with a repertoire-size bias correction applied to the TCR pairs. To estimate false discovery rates, a later analysis permuted the HLA or CMV assignments 20 times. In a later analysis, co-occurring TCRs were grouped using DBSCAN, and TCRdist sequence similarity was added for clustering within HLA-allele-positive subsets. Repertoires with fewer than 30,000 or more than 120,000 public chains, plus five repertoires with anomalous nucleotide sharing, were excluded from co-occurrence clustering. TCRdb carries this immuneACCESS record with in-frame sequences only. Its versions omit some clonotypes, under half of them owing to an unresolved V gene in the studies checked, with the rest unexplained. The D gene and trimming were derived from the DNA, and the V and J assignments and clone size from that table. The table for this sample shows 75,000 to 90,000 clones. 1.4% to 1.5% of the sample comes from the top ten.

In total, fewer than 750 healthy bone marrow donors made up the cohort. Cohort members were all nominally healthy when sampled, although unrecorded immune exposures were likely present. The donor tested CMV seronegative, placing the donor among the 350 to 400 seronegative members of the cohort. A peripheral blood sample was collected from each donor, and TCR beta sequencing was performed on peripheral blood mononuclear cells. Genomic DNA extraction from the blood cell samples was performed with the Qiagen DNeasy Blood Extraction Kit. With regard to this clone: Its antigen specificity is not known.

This chain joins TRBV5-6 to TRBJ2-7, with 9 bases aligning to TRBD2. The material sequenced was PBMCs. The origin of this receptor is a woman aged 55 to 70 in good health and CMV-seronegative. The nucleotide sequence is given as TGTGCCAGCAGGTGGCGGGAGGGCCGGTACGAGCAGTACTTC. Its translation is CASRWREGRYEQYF.